The 3 T cell receptor beta chains below come from one sample, sequenced in a study of T cell responses to AZD1222 COVID-19 vaccine. The assay was immunoSEQ multiplex PCR, and TCRdb's table has in-frame clones only and misses some. The table lists roughly 140,000 clones, about 90% of them singletons. Sequences were derived from peripheral blood, sampled on day 0 of AZD1222 vaccination. The receptors stem from an adult in good health.

The chain recombines TRBV5-1 with TRBJ2-1, with D unclear. The CDR3 runs to 15 residues. The germline V gene encodes CDR1 SGHRS and CDR2 YFSETQ. Trimming took off 4 bases at V and 3 bases at J, with 14 bases between the two ends. Here the CDR3 reads CASSATARYYNEQFF. CDR3 bases: TGCGCCAGCAGCGCCACTGCCAGGTACTACAATGAGCAGTTCTTC. The variable domain in full, completed from reference TRBV5-1 and TRBJ2-1, reads KAGVTQTPRYLIKTRGQQVTLSCSPISGHRSVSWYQQTPGQGLQFLFEYFSETQRNKGNFPGRFSGRQFSNSRSEMNVSTLELGDSALYLCASSATARYYNEQFFGPGTRLTVL.

J is TRBJ1-1 and V is TRBV30; no clear D gene. Trimming removed 0 bases from V and 11 bases from J, with 10 bases in between. CDR1 and CDR2 (germline): GTSNPN, SVGIG (reference sequence). This CDR3 is built from 11 residues. The CDR3 sequence is CAWSVIGLAFF. The CDR3 DNA reads TGTGCCTGGAGTGTTATTGGGTTGGCTTTCTTT.

V and J are TRBV14 and TRBJ2-7, with 10 bases aligning to TRBD2. V lost 4 bases to trimming and J lost 0 bases; unmatched junction nucleotides: 9. Germline CDR1 SGHDN, CDR2 FVKESK. CDR3 length equals 17 residues. The chain's CDR3 is CASSPGLADTFSYEQYF. CDR3 coding DNA: TGTGCCAGCAGCCCAGGACTAGCGGATACCTTCTCCTACGAGCAGTACTTC.